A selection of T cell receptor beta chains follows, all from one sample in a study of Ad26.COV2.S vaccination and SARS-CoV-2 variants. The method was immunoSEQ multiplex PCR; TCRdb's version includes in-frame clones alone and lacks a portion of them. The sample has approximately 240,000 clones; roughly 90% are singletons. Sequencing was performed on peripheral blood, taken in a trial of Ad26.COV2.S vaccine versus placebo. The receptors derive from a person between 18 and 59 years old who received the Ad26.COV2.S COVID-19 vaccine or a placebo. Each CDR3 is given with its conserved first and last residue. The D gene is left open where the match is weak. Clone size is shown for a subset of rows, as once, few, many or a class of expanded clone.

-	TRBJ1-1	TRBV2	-	CASKVRDGRTSEAFF	TGTGCCAGCAAAGTTCGGGACGGAAGAACGTCTGAAGCTTTCTTT
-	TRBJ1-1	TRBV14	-	CASSLLAGGESEAFF	TGTGCCAGCAGCCTCCTGGCCGGGGGGGAGTCTGAAGCTTTCTTT
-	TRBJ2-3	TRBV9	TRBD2	CASSVAAGDADTQYF	TGTGCCAGCAGCGTAGCAGCGGGAGATGCAGATACGCAGTATTTT
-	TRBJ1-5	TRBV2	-	CASRKTTENQPQHF	TGTGCCAGCAGGAAAACGACTGAGAATCAGCCCCAGCATTTT
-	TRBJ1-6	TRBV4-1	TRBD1	CASSQAGTDNSPLHF	TGCGCCAGCAGCCAGGCCGGGACAGATAATTCACCCCTCCACTTT
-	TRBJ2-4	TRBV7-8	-	CASSLGWETDVAKNIQYF	TGTGCCAGCAGCTTAGGCTGGGAGACGGACGTGGCCAAAAACATTCAGTACTTC
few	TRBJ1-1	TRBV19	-	CASSMWNTEAFF	TGTGCCAGTAGTATGTGGAACACTGAAGCTTTCTTT
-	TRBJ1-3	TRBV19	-	CASSTRGGLSGNTIYF	TGTGCCAGTAGTACCCGAGGCGGACTCTCTGGAAACACCATATATTTT
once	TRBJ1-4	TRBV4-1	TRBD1	CASSQLQGQGEKLFF	TGCGCCAGCAGCCAGCTACAGGGGCAGGGGGAAAAACTGTTTTTT
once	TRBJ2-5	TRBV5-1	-	CASSLGTSQETQYF	TGCGCCAGCAGCTTGGGGACCTCCCAGGAGACCCAGTACTTC
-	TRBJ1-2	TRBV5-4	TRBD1	CASSLDQGAAYGYTF	TGTGCCAGCAGCTTGGATCAGGGGGCAGCCTATGGCTACACCTTC
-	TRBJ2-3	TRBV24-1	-	CATSAKNTQYF	TGTGCCACCAGTGCCAAGAATACGCAGTATTTT
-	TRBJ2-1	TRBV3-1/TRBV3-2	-	CASSRGNNEQFF	TGTGCCAGCAGCCGAGGAAACAATGAGCAGTTCTTC
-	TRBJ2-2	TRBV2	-	CASSVQGTGELFF	TGTGCCAGCAGTGTACAGGGAACCGGGGAGCTGTTTTTT
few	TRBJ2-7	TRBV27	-	CASSTFPYEQYF	TGTGCCAGCAGCACGTTTCCCTACGAGCAGTACTTC
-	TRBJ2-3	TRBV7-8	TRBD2	CASSPGTSGRINTQYF	TGTGCCAGCAGCCCAGGGACTAGCGGGCGTATTAATACGCAGTATTTT
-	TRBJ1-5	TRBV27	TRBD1	CASSLTGTGAQPQHF	TGTGCCAGCAGTCTAACCGGGACAGGGGCTCAGCCCCAGCATTTT
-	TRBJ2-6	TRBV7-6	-	CASSLSDSSSGANVLTF	TGTGCCAGCAGCTTATCCGACAGTAGCTCTGGGGCCAACGTCCTGACTTTC
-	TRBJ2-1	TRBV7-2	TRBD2	CASSLRASGMAYNEQFF	TGTGCCAGCAGCTTACGGGCTAGCGGGATGGCCTACAATGAGCAGTTCTTC
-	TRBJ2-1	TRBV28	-	CASSLGGGPYNEQFF	TGTGCCAGCAGTTTAGGAGGTGGTCCCTACAATGAGCAGTTCTTC
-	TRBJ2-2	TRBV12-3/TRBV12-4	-	CASRLRDEGELFF	TGTGCCAGCAGACTCCGAGATGAGGGGGAGCTGTTTTTT
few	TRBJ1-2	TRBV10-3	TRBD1	CAIRPDRGAGNGYTF	TGTGCCATCAGGCCTGACAGGGGCGCCGGGAATGGCTACACCTTC
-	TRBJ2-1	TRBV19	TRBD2	CASSPWTSNNEQFF	TGTGCCAGTAGTCCTTGGACTAGTAACAATGAGCAGTTCTTC
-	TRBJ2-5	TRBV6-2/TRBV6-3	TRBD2	CASSYSQRGVYQETQYF	TGTGCCAGCAGTTACTCCCAGCGGGGGGTTTACCAAGAGACCCAGTACTTC
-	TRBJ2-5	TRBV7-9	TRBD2	CASSPRTSGRPYQETQYF	TGTGCCAGCAGCCCTCGTACTAGCGGGAGACCGTACCAAGAGACCCAGTACTTC
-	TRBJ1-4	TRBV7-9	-	CASSLGDTTNEKLFF	TGTGCCAGCAGCTTGGGGGACACAACTAATGAAAAACTGTTTTTT
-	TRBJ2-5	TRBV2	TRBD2	CASTAEDSGRETQYF	TGTGCCAGCACCGCCGAAGATAGCGGGAGAGAGACCCAGTACTTC
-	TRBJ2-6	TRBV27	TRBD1	CASSPRTGGVSGANVLTF	TGTGCCAGCAGTCCTCGGACAGGGGGCGTATCTGGGGCCAACGTCCTGACTTTC
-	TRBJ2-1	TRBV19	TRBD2	CASSMSLAGVYNEQFF	TGTGCCAGTAGTATGTCCTTAGCGGGTGTCTACAATGAGCAGTTCTTC
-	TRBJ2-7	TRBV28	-	CASSSGQIPYEQYF	TGTGCCAGCAGTTCCGGACAGATTCCCTACGAGCAGTACTTC
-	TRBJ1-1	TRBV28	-	CASRIENTEAFF	TGTGCCAGCAGGATTGAGAACACTGAAGCTTTCTTT
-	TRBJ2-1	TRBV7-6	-	CASSLARAGSYNEQFF	TGTGCCAGCAGCTTAGCGCGTGCGGGGTCCTACAATGAGCAGTTCTTC
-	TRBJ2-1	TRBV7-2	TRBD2	CASSLAGGRREQFF	TGTGCCAGCAGCTTAGCGGGAGGGAGAAGGGAGCAGTTCTTC
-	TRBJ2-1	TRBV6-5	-	CASRASWSGEQFF	TGTGCCAGCAGAGCTAGTTGGTCGGGTGAGCAGTTCTTC
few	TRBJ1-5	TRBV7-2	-	CASSLRVGDGNQPQHF	TGTGCCAGCAGCTTAAGAGTCGGGGACGGCAATCAGCCCCAGCATTTT
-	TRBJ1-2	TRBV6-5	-	CASSYSKGPYGYTF	TGTGCCAGCAGTTACTCGAAGGGACCCTATGGCTACACCTTC
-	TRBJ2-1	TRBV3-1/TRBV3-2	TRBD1	CASSQDEGTGTGANNEQFF	TGTGCCAGCAGCCAAGATGAAGGGACCGGGACAGGGGCTAACAATGAGCAGTTCTTC
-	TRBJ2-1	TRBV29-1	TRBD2	CSIPLAGLYNEQFF	TGCAGCATCCCGCTAGCGGGTTTATACAATGAGCAGTTCTTC
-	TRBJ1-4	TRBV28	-	CASSFALDRGDEKLFF	TGTGCCAGCAGTTTCGCCCTGGACCGTGGGGATGAAAAACTGTTTTTT
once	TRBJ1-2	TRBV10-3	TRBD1	CAISERGPTGADYGYTF	TGTGCCATCAGTGAGAGAGGTCCGACAGGGGCGGACTATGGCTACACCTTC